Below, 12 T cell receptor beta chains from the same sample are listed, as sequenced in a study of shared clonotypes between healthy human individuals. Some clones are missing from TCRdb's copy, which holds only in-frame ones; the method was immunoSEQ multiplex PCR. The sample holds more than 900,000 clones, 78% seen once. Sequencing was performed on memory CD4+ T cells from PBMCs. Noted subset: CD45RA-negative fraction. The receptor set was obtained from a man between 18 and 29 years old in good health. Some clones in this sample may be carry-over from other donors' samples.

V is TRBV27 and J is TRBJ2-2; D tentatively fits TRBD1 or TRBD2 (5 bases each). The CDR3 covers 14 residues. V was pared by 8 bases and J by 4 bases, with 14 bases between. Germline-derived CDR1 and CDR2 are MNHEY and SMNVEV (reference sequence). The CDR3 loop reads CASAGASRTGELFF. CDR3 nucleotide sequence: TGTGCCAGCGCCGGGGCTAGCCGCACCGGGGAGCTGTTTTTT.

This chain joins TRBV7-6 and TRBJ2-2; D is perhaps TRBD1 (6 bases). Germline lookup yields CDR1 SGHVS and CDR2 FNYEAQ. The CDR3 is made up of 16 amino acids. V was pared by 5 bases and J by 1 base, with 14 bases between. The CDR3 DNA follows: TGTGCCAGCAGCCCGCCCAGGGGTGGGAACACCGGGGAGCTGTTTTTT. Its translation is CASSPPRGGNTGELFF.

The J gene is TRBJ2-6, the V gene TRBV15; 9 positions match TRBD1. The V segment lost 3 bases and the J segment 0 bases; nucleotides outside the gene matches: 12. CDR1 is LNHNV and CDR2 is YYDKDF in the germline V gene (reference sequence). The CDR3 runs 20 residues. For the CDR3, the DNA is TGTGCCACCAGCAGGCCCCAGGGGAGGACAGGGGACTCTGGGGCCAACGTCCTGACTTTC. Residues: CATSRPQGRTGDSGANVLTF.

The gene calls are TRBV6-6 and TRBJ2-7; either TRBD1 or TRBD2 may fit D (5 bases each). This CDR3 has 13 residues. V was clipped by 10 bases and J by 4 bases, with 17 bases between them. Germline V lookup: CDR1 MNHNY, CDR2 SVGAGI (reference sequence). This CDR3 reads CATNRDGLYEQYF. The CDR3 DNA follows: TGTGCCACCAACCGGGACGGCTTGTACGAGCAGTACTTC.

This clone came up a few times. The chain employs TRBV19 and TRBJ1-2; D is undetermined. Germline V gene data show CDR1 as LNHDA and CDR2 as SQIVND (reference sequence). The CDR3 has 13 amino acids. The V and J ends lost 3 bases and 8 bases respectively, with 13 bases between them. This chain's CDR3 is CASSIPGIGGYTF. The CDR3 nucleotides are TGTGCCAGTAGTATCCCAGGAATTGGCGGCTACACCTTC.

This clone was detected once. The chain has TRBV5-1 and TRBJ1-4; D ambiguous. Germline V gives CDR1 SGHRS, CDR2 YFSETQ. The length of the CDR3 is 15 residues. Between the trimmed V and J ends, which lost 0 bases and 7 bases, there was a span of 13 bases. The CDR3 here is CASSLAGVSSEKLFF. In nucleotides, the CDR3 is TGCGCCAGCAGCTTGGCTGGCGTATCTTCTGAAAAACTGTTTTTT.

The V call is TRBV18, the J call TRBJ1-2; 7 bases align to TRBD1. Losses at the gene ends were 5 bases for V and 5 bases for J; bases not matched to a gene: 14. Germline V gives CDR1 KGHSH, CDR2 LQKENI. The CDR3 spans 16 residues. The CDR3 loop reads CASSIDTGQPRYGYTF. CDR3 in DNA: TGTGCCAGCTCAATCGATACGGGACAGCCGCGTTATGGCTACACCTTC. The full variable domain, in which reference TRBV18 and TRBJ1-2 provide the parts outside the CDR3, is NAGVMQNPRHLVRRRGQEARLRCSPMKGHSHVYWYRQLPEEGLKFMVYLQKENIIDESGMPKERFSAEFPKEGPSILRIQQVVRGDSAAYFCASSIDTGQPRYGYTFGSGTRLTVV.

This clone was recorded only once. J is TRBJ2-7 and V is TRBV27; tentatively, D is TRBD1 (6 bases). Trimming removed 0 bases from V and 2 bases from J, with 8 bases in between. Germline values: CDR1 MNHEY, CDR2 SMNVEV (reference sequence). There are 14 residues in the CDR3. The CDR3: CASSLSRTAYEQYF. The CDR3 coding sequence is TGTGCCAGCAGTTTATCCCGGACAGCCTACGAGCAGTACTTC.

V usage is TRBV9 and J usage is TRBJ2-3, with a weak D call TRBD1 (5 bases). Germline values: CDR1 SGDLS, CDR2 YYNGEE. Trimming pared 1 base from V and 3 bases from J, leaving 9 bases between. The CDR3 runs to 14 residues. The CDR3 nucleotides are TGTGCCAGCAGCGTACCAAAGGGGACAGATACGCAGTATTTT. Its translation is CASSVPKGTDTQYF.

The chain employs TRBV28 and TRBJ1-5; 7 bases are a match to TRBD1. This CDR3 spans 15 amino acids. V lost 9 bases to trimming and J lost 7 bases; unmatched junction nucleotides: 15. Germline V lookup: CDR1 MDHEN, CDR2 SYDVKM. CDR3 amino acids: CASTWTGLRYQPQHF. CDR3 sequence (DNA): TGTGCCAGTACATGGACAGGTCTTAGGTACCAGCCCCAGCATTTT. Full variable domain (outside the CDR3, taken from reference TRBV28 and TRBJ1-5): DVKVTQSSRYLVKRTGEKVFLECVQDMDHENMFWYRQDPGLGLRLIYFSYDVKMKEKGDIPEGYSVSREKKERFSLILESASTNQTSMYLCASTWTGLRYQPQHFGDGTRLSIL.

The rearrangement joins TRBV5-4 to TRBJ2-2; 7 bases are a match to TRBD2. Trimming at V came to 6 bases and at J to 6 bases, leaving 8 bases not matched to a gene. The CDR3 has 14 residues. CDR1 SGHNT and CDR2 YYREEE come from the germline V gene (reference sequence). CDR3 in DNA: TGTGCCAGCACCTCCAAGGGAGGGGCCGGGGAGCTGTTTTTT. Amino acids: CASTSKGGAGELFF.

The chain couples TRBV7-8 to TRBJ1-2; D not resolved. Deletions cut 5 bases from V and 6 bases from J, with 13 bases between. Germline CDR1 and CDR2: SGHVS and FQNEAQ. There are 13 residues in the CDR3. The CDR3 DNA reads TGTGCCAGCAGCCCCGGGGTATCAGATGGCTACACCTTC. It is translated as CASSPGVSDGYTF.